This TCR beta chain was sequenced in a study of spatial heterogeneity in lung cancer. Study summary: Fewer alpha-chain than beta-chain sequences were consistently detected. The study observed each unique TCR and UMI combination more than ten times on average in raw reads.

This CDR3 has 15 amino acids. Germline V gene sequence: CDR1 KGHSH, CDR2 LQKENI. Trimming pared 6 bases from V and 4 bases from J, leaving 18 bases between. This clonotype has ten or more counts. This beta chain is an unintended read in a library built for alpha chains; its size means little. Each molecule of TCR cDNA was tagged with one unique molecular identifier. One entry per CDR3 protein, called by TCRdb with MiXCR from the 5' RACE reads. In the table there are some 11,000 distinct CDR3 sequences, 6.2% of which are singletons. As to time point: sample taken at primary tumor resection. No cell sorting; template was whole RNA from tumor, lung tissue or PBMC. Samples came from roughly 70 TRACERx patients with untreated early-stage lung cancer.

The V call is TRBV18, the J call TRBJ1-2, with D perhaps TRBD1 (5 bases). The sequence was collected from a male donor with early-stage non-small cell lung cancer. The sample here was normal lung tissue next to the tumor, taken at surgery. CDR3 sequence: CASSNEWTDIYGYTF. The CDR3 nucleotides read TGTGCCAGCTCGAACGAGTGGACGGACATCTATGGCTACACCTTC.